Sequencing of this TCR beta chain was carried out in a study of cytomegalovirus exposure and HLA in healthy donors. Study conclusions and caveats: Testing in vitro showed a few CMV-associated chains specific for CMV antigens.

Primers included in the PCR were 60 Vbeta and 13 Jbeta primers. Using immunoSEQ multiplex PCR, the repertoire was profiled, and TCRdb retains in-frame clones only, with some absent. Of about 89,000 clones in the sample, about 89% were seen once. A remark on this clone: Its antigen is unknown.

This clonotype was sampled from a man under 40 in good health and CMV-seropositive. Sequencing input: PBMCs.

This chain's CDR3 is CASSRVGLGSEQYF. In DNA, the CDR3 is TGCGCCAGCAGCCGGGTGGGACTGGGAAGCGAGCAGTACTTC. The rearrangement uses TRBV5-1 and TRBJ2-7, with a possible D match to TRBD2 (6 bases). Germline V gene lookup returns CDR1 SGHRS and CDR2 YFSETQ. Trimming stripped 4 bases from V and 6 bases from J, with 17 bases between. CDR3 length: 14 residues. The full variable domain, rest sourced from reference TRBV5-1 and TRBJ2-7, is KAGVTQTPRYLIKTRGQQVTLSCSPISGHRSVSWYQQTPGQGLQFLFEYFSETQRNKGNFPGRFSGRQFSNSRSEMNVSTLELGDSALYLCASSRVGLGSEQYFGPGTRLTVT.